This T cell receptor beta chain comes out of a study of OX40 agonist ivuxolimab in advanced cancers. Turning to the overall study: Ivuxolimab was a fully human IgG2 agonistic monoclonal antibody targeting the costimulatory receptor OX40 (CD134). Of the roughly 51 dose-escalation patients, hepatocellular carcinoma was present in roughly 19, melanoma in approximately 15, renal cell carcinoma in 9 and head and neck cancer in 9. Prior anti-PD-1, anti-PD-L1 or anti-CTLA-4 therapy was permitted, and checkpoint inhibitors had been received by 30% to 40% of dose-escalation patients. Intravenous ivuxolimab was administered to patients every 2 weeks at six dose levels: 0.01, 0.1, 0.3, 1.5, 3 and 10 mg/kg. The paper covers the monotherapy dose-escalation part of the phase I ivuxolimab trial, which included N of about 51 patients. The point of sequencing TCRbeta in the periphery was to test whether ivuxolimab changed TCR sequence diversity and drove clonal T-cell expansion. The dose-escalation cohort was 82.7% male with a mean age of approximately 59 years, ranging from roughly 20 to 80. Partial responses occurred in three dose-escalation patients: two with cutaneous melanoma and one with hepatocellular carcinoma. The study at large found these results: In partial responders in the 0.1-3.0 mg/kg groups, normalized peripheral clonal expansion was found to be among the lowest, especially among CD8+ T cells. Which antigens the clonally expanded peripheral T cells were specific for was not determined. At doses from 0.1 to 3.0 mg/kg, clonal expansion was seen in both CD4+ and CD8+ blood T cells between baseline and week 6. After ivuxolimab, expanded clones were on average more numerous among CD8+ T cells than among CD4+ T cells. Low levels of normalized T-cell clonal expansion were also shown by some nonresponding patients.

Patients with autoimmune disease history or receiving systemic immunosuppression were excluded from the trial. Peripheral blood for TCR sequencing was collected from all dose cohorts at baseline, on cycle 4 day 1, and on cycle 7 day 1. Samples were obtained from an open-label, multicenter, first-in-human phase I dose-escalation trial of ivuxolimab. Adults with locally advanced or metastatic melanoma, renal cell carcinoma, hepatocellular carcinoma or head and neck squamous cell carcinoma were enrolled in the trial. Before TCR sequencing, CD4+ T cells and CD8+ T cells were sorted from peripheral blood as separate populations. To sequence the TCRbeta CDR3 region, genomic DNA was isolated from the sorted cells. The immunoSEQ Assay was used to sequence the TCRbeta CDR3 regions. In TCRdb, the immuneACCESS table is reduced to in-frame sequences with V and J assigned. These tables do not hold every clone; where another copy was compared, an unresolved V gene accounts for under half, and the others remain unexplained. The sample table holds about 62,000 clones, of which about four fifths were seen once. The ten largest make up about 11% of the sample.

This clone was seen only a few times. Its antigen is still unknown. No base quality information exists; no much larger clone differs at one position. The source was CD4+ or CD8+ T cells sorted from blood, collected in a trial of the OX40 agonist ivuxolimab. The TCR was taken from an adult with an advanced solid tumor such as melanoma, head and neck, liver or kidney cancer.

In nucleotide form, the sequence is TGTGCCAGCAGCGAGGCGACTAGCGGGGCTACGGGGGAGACCCAGTACTTC. This sequence encodes CASSEATSGATGETQYF. The chain is assembled from TRBV9 and TRBJ2-5; 11 central bases correspond to TRBD2. Compared with germline, V lacks 3 bases and J lacks 5 bases; bases without a gene match: 12. The CDR3 covers 17 residues, taking in both the cysteine and the phenylalanine. Only the CDR3 portion is preserved as DNA: 51 bases, with reading frame beginning at the first base. Reading the germline V gene gives CDR1 SGDLS and CDR2 YYNGEE.